This T cell receptor (beta chain) is from a study of blood T cell repertoires in COVID-19. Study background: Sample material is recorded as cDNA or gDNA derived from T cells, B-cell-depleted T cells, or PBMCs.

Measured with immunoSEQ multiplex PCR; TCRdb has only the in-frame clones, and not every one. The sample includes approximately 260,000 clones, 80% to 95% of them seen just once. Everyone who took part was roughly 18 to 89 years old, and they came from about 23 US areas. Two negative PCRs, clearance, or symptom resolution characterized the recovered Cohort 3 donors. This clonotype originated in a woman younger than 35 who had recovered from COVID-19. Sequencing input: PBMCs or T cells enriched from blood (not recorded which).

The CDR3 loop is CASSQDGTANGYTF. CDR3 in DNA: TGTGCCAGCAGCCAAGATGGGACAGCTAATGGCTACACCTTC. The V call is TRBV3-1 (or the pseudogene TRBV3-2), the J call TRBJ1-2, with 7 positions matching TRBD1. The CDR3 consists of 14 residues. Unmatched junction bases numbered 4, after V lost 0 bases and J lost 6 bases. CDR1 LGHDT and CDR2 YNNKEL come from the germline V gene (reference sequence).